This T cell receptor (beta chain) was sequenced in a study of T cell responses to AZD1222 COVID-19 vaccine. In regard to this clone: Its target is not known.

Some second doses came at about 4 weeks and others at about 12 weeks; these were pooled. The study, taken as a whole, reports: Clonal diversity was possibly underestimated, and white British individuals and females predominated among donors. Nearly half of spike-specific TCRs reportedly go after variant regions that carry no mutations.

Profiled with immunoSEQ multiplex PCR; TCRdb holds only in-frame clones, not every one. The sample contains fewer than 90,000 clones, approximately 86% of which appear only once. The sequence derives from an adult who received the AZD1222 COVID-19 vaccine. The source was peripheral blood, collected 28 days after the second AZD1222 dose.

In DNA form, the CDR3 reads TGTGCCAGCAGTCTAAGTTGGAATACGCAGTATTTT. Translated, it gives CASSLSWNTQYF. The chain joins TRBV12-3 or TRBV12-4 to TRBJ2-3; D is unresolved. This CDR3 region has 12 residues. V was clipped by 5 bases and J by 7 bases, with 10 bases between them.